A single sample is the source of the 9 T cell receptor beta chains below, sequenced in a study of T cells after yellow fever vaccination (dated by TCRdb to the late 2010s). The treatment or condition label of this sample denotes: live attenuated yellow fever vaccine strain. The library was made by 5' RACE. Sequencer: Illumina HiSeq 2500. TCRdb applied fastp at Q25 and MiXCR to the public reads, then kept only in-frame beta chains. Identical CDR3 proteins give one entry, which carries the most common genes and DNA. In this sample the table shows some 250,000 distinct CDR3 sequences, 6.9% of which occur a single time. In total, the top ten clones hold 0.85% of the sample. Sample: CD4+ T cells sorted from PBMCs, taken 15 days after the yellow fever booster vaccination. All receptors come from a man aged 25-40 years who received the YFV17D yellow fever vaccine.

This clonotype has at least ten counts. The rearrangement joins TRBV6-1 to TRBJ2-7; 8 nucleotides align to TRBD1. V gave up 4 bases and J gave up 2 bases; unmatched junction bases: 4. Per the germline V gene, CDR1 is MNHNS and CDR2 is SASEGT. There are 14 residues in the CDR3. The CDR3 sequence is CASSGTGRPYEQYF. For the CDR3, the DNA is TGTGCCAGCAGTGGGACAGGGAGGCCCTACGAGCAGTACTTC.

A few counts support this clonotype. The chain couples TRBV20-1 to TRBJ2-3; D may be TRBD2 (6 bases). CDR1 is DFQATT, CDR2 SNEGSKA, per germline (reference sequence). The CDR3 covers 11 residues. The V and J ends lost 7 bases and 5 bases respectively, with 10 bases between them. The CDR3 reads CSGRRVDTQYF. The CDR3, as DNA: TGCAGTGGTAGGAGGGTAGATACGCAGTATTTT.

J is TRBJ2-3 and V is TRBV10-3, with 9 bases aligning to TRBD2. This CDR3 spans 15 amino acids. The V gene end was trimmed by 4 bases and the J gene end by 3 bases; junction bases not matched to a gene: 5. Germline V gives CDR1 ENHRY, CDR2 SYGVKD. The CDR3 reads CAISVASGVTDTQYF. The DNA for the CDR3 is TGTGCCATCAGTGTGGCTAGCGGGGTAACAGATACGCAGTATTTT.

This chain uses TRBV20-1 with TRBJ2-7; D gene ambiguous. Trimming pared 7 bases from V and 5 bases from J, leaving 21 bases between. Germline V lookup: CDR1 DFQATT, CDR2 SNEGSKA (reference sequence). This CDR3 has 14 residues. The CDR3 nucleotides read TGCAGTGTCGCCGGCGTATACCGCCCCAACGAGCAGTACTTC. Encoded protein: CSVAGVYRPNEQYF.

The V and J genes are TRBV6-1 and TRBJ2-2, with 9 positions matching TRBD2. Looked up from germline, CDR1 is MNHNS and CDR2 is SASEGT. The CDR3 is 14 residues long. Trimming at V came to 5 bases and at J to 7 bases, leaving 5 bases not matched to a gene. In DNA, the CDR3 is TGTGCCAGCAGTATGGGACTAGCCAACGGGGAGCTGTTTTTT. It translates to CASSMGLANGELFF.

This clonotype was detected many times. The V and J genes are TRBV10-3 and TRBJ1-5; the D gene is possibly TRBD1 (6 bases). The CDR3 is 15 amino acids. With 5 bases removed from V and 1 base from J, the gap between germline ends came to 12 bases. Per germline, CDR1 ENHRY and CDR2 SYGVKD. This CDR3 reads CAISTGQLSNQPQHF. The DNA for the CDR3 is TGTGCCATCAGTACAGGGCAATTGAGCAATCAGCCCCAGCATTTT.

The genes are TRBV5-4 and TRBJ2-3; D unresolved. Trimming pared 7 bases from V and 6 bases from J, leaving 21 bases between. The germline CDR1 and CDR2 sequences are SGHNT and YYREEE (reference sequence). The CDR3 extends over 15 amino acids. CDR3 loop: CASAPPFWVCDTQYF. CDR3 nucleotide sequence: TGTGCCAGCGCACCCCCATTCTGGGTGTGTGATACGCAGTATTTT. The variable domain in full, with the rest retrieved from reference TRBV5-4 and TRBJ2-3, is ETGVTQSPTHLIKTRGQQVTLRCSSQSGHNTVSWYQQALGQGPQFIFQYYREEENGRGNFPPRFSGLQFPNYSSELNVNALELDDSALYLCASAPPFWVCDTQYFGPGTRLTVL.

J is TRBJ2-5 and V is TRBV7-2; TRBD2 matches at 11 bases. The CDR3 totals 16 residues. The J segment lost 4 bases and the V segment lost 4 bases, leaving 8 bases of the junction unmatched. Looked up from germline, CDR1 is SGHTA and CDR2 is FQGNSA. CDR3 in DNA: TGTGCCAGCAGCTCCGGTAGCGGGAGGGCCACAGAGACCCAGTACTTC. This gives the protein CASSSGSGRATETQYF.

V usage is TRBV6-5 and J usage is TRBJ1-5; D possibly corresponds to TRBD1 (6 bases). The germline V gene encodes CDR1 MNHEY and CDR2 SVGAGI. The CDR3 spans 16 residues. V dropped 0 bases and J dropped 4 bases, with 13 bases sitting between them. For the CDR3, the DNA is TGTGCCAGCAGTTACTCTCAGGCAGGGGTAAATCAGCCCCAGCATTTT. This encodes CASSYSQAGVNQPQHF.